This passage covers 2 T cell receptor beta chains from one sample sequenced in a study of T cell repertoires in cytomegalovirus infection. Each CDR3 protein is one row after TCRdb ran MiXCR on the reads. This sample has 350,000 to 550,000 distinct CDR3 sequences, with approximately 30% found just once. The specimen was PBMCs. The receptors originated from a human donor in good health (CMV status not recorded). Some clones in this sample may be carry-over from other donors' samples.

The rearrangement links TRBV4-1 to TRBJ2-2, with a possible D match to TRBD2 (5 bases). This CDR3 spans 18 amino acids. The germline V and J ends were trimmed by 5 bases and 4 bases, with 23 bases remaining between them. Germline V gene sequence: CDR1 MGHRA, CDR2 YSYEKL. In nucleotides, the CDR3 is TGCGCCAGCAGCTCCTCTTCGCCCGGGCCCGCGGGCACCGGGGAGCTGTTTTTT. Encoded protein: CASSSSSPGPAGTGELFF.

The chain's CDR3 is CATLGEVYGYTF. The CDR3 region has the DNA TGTGCCACCCTTGGGGAGGTCTATGGCTACACCTTC. V gene TRBV28 combines with J gene TRBJ1-2; D remains unclear. Germline V gene data show CDR1 as MDHEN and CDR2 as SYDVKM. CDR3 length: 12 residues. Trimming took 10 bases from V and 4 from J, leaving 13 bases between them.